The 9 T cell receptor beta chains below come from one sample, sequenced in a study of T cell changes during pregnancy in multiple sclerosis. Assay: immunoSEQ multiplex PCR; the TCRdb copy retains only in-frame clones and omits some. The sample includes about 59,000 clones, over 85% of them seen just once. The sequencing used CD8+ T cells from peripheral blood mononuclear cells, collected in the third trimester of pregnancy. These receptors originate from a female donor with multiple sclerosis, enrolled in a pregnancy study.

The V gene is TRBV30, the J gene TRBJ2-2, with 10 bases lining up with TRBD2. The J segment lost 3 bases and the V segment lost 2 bases, leaving 3 bases of the junction unmatched. Germline CDR1 reads GTSNPN; CDR2 reads SVGIG (reference sequence). This CDR3 spans 15 amino acids. The CDR3 here is CAWSMLAGDTGELFF. The DNA of the CDR3 is TGTGCCTGGAGTATGCTAGCGGGAGACACCGGGGAGCTGTTTTTT.

This sequence joins TRBV4-3 and TRBJ2-1, with 8 nucleotides matching TRBD1. In germline, CDR1 is LGHNA, CDR2 YSLEER. Trimming took 0 bases from V and 10 from J; bases not matched to a gene: 8. This CDR3 has 15 amino acids. CDR3 protein: CASSQDRGQVWEQFF. The DNA of the CDR3 is TGCGCCAGCAGCCAAGATCGGGGACAGGTTTGGGAGCAGTTCTTC.

The gene calls are TRBV9 and TRBJ2-3, with TRBD2 identical over 9 bases. Germline CDR1 reads SGDLS; CDR2 reads YYNGEE. This CDR3 has 16 residues. The ends lost 0 bases at V and 0 bases at J; junction bases unmatched: 2. The DNA for the CDR3 is TGTGCCAGCAGCGTAGTCCTAGCGGGGAGCACAGATACGCAGTATTTT. It is translated as CASSVVLAGSTDTQYF.

The gene calls are TRBV7-9 and TRBJ1-3, with a possible D match to TRBD1 (5 bases). This CDR3 is 16 amino acids long. Germline loops: CDR1 SEHNR, CDR2 FQNEAQ (reference sequence). Trimming cost V 0 bases and J 4 bases, with 13 bases left between them. CDR3 bases: TGTGCCAGCAGCTTAGCGGCGGGGCTCAGGGGAAACACCATATATTTT. Its protein is CASSLAAGLRGNTIYF.

The gene calls are TRBV13 and TRBJ2-2, with D possibly TRBD2 on 6 matching bases. This CDR3 comprises 15 residues. Trimming stripped 0 bases from V and 7 bases from J, with 12 bases between. Germline V gives CDR1 PRHDT, CDR2 FYEKMQ (reference sequence). The CDR3 reads CASSLGHGSHGELFF. As DNA, the CDR3 is TGTGCCAGCAGCTTAGGCCACGGGAGTCACGGGGAGCTGTTTTTT.

This sequence joins TRBV27 and TRBJ2-1; 7 bases line up with TRBD1. J gave up 4 bases and V 4 bases, and 10 bases lay outside the gene matches. The CDR3 is made up of 16 amino acids. CDR1 is MNHEY, CDR2 SMNVEV, per germline (reference sequence). In DNA form, the CDR3 reads TGTGCCAGCAGTTCAATGGACAGGCGTGTTTACAATGAGCAGTTCTTC. Encoded protein: CASSSMDRRVYNEQFF.

The V call is TRBV5-1, the J call TRBJ2-1; 11 bases line up with TRBD2. Per germline, CDR1 SGHRS and CDR2 YFSETQ. This CDR3 comprises 14 residues. J was trimmed by 5 bases and V by 7 bases; bases with no gene match: 5. For the CDR3, the DNA is TGCGCCAGCGGGACTAGCGGTTTAGACAATGAGCAGTTCTTC. Translated, it gives CASGTSGLDNEQFF.

V and J are TRBV7-6 and TRBJ2-3, with TRBD2 as a possible D gene (6 bases). CDR1 is SGHVS, CDR2 FNYEAQ, per germline. Trimming removed 0 bases from V and 3 bases from J, with 7 bases in between. The length of the CDR3 is 14 residues. The CDR3 protein is CASSLAGGTDTQYF. CDR3 sequence (DNA): TGTGCCAGCAGCTTAGCGGGGGGTACAGATACGCAGTATTTT.

The chain has TRBV14 and TRBJ1-2; D not certain. The V gene's germline CDR1 is SGHDN and CDR2 FVKESK. The CDR3 spans 15 residues. V was cut by 0 bases and J by 4 bases, with 12 bases left in between. CDR3 DNA: TGTGCCAGCAGCCAAGATTCGAACAGCTTCTATGGCTACACCTTC. This sequence encodes CASSQDSNSFYGYTF.